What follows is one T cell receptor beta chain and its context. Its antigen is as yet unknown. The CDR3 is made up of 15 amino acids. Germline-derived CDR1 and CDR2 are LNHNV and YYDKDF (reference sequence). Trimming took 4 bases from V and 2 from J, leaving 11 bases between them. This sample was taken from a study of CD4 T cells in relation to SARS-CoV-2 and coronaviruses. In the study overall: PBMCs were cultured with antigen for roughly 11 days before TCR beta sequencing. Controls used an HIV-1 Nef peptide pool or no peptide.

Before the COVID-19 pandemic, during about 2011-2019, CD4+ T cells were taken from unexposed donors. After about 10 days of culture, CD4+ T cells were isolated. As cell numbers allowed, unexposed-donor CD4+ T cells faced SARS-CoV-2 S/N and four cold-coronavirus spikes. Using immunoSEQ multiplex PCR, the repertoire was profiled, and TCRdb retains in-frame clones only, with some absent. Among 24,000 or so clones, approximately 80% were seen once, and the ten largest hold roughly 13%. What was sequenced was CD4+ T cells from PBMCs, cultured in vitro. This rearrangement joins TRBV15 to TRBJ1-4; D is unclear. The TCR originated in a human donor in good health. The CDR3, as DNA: TGTGCCACCAGCAAGATTGTGTCGACTAATGAAAAACTGTTTTTT. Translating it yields CATSKIVSTNEKLFF.